Shown below are 28 T cell receptor beta chains from a single sample sequenced in a study of blood T cell repertoires in COVID-19. Assay: immunoSEQ multiplex PCR; the TCRdb copy retains only in-frame clones and omits some. This table has 100,000 to 150,000 clones, about four fifths appearing once. Sequenced material: peripheral blood. All receptors derive from a man under 40 with COVID-19, enrolled during active disease.

The chain combines TRBV5-6 with TRBJ1-2; the D gene is possibly TRBD1 (6 bases). Germline V gene sequence: CDR1 SGHDT, CDR2 YYEEEE. Trimming shortened V by 1 base and J by 6 bases, and 10 bases separated the two germline ends. The CDR3 extends over 13 amino acids. Here the CDR3 DNA reads TGTGCCAGCAGCTTGAACAGGGCGGATGGCTACACCTTC. It specifies CASSLNRADGYTF.

The V gene is TRBV11-2, the J gene TRBJ2-2; the D is unclear. Germline V CDR1 and CDR2: SGHAT, FQNNGV. Deletions cut 5 bases from V and 7 bases from J, with 20 bases between. The CDR3 loop spans 16 amino acids. For the CDR3, the DNA is TGTGCCAGCAGCCCGCGTTCGGTTGTTTTACGCGGGGAGCTGTTTTTT. It is translated as CASSPRSVVLRGELFF. The variable domain in full, with the rest retrieved from reference TRBV11-2 and TRBJ2-2, is EAGVAQSPRYKIIEKRQSVAFWCNPISGHATLYWYQQILGQGPKLLIQFQNNGVVDDSQLPKDRFSAERLKGVDSTLKIQPAKLEDSAVYLCASSPRSVVLRGELFFGEGSRLTVL.

J is TRBJ1-5 and V is TRBV7-2, with D tentatively TRBD1 (6 bases). CDR3 length: 15 amino acids. The germline gives CDR1 SGHTA, CDR2 FQGNSA. Trimming shortened V by 5 bases and J by 0 bases, and 11 bases separated the two germline ends. In DNA form, the CDR3 reads TGTGCCAGCAGCCCCCAGACAGGTAGCAATCAGCCCCAGCATTTT. Translation gives CASSPQTGSNQPQHF.

The V call is TRBV6-1, the J call TRBJ1-5; tentative D call: TRBD1 (5 bases). The length of the CDR3 is 15 residues. The germline V and J ends were trimmed by 0 bases and 6 bases, with 12 bases remaining between them. Germline CDR1 reads MNHNS; CDR2 reads SASEGT. Written as DNA, the CDR3 is TGTGCCAGCAGTGAAGCGGGTGCAGGGCCTCAGCCCCAGCATTTT. Amino acid sequence: CASSEAGAGPQPQHF.

The rearrangement links TRBV9 to TRBJ1-1, with D possibly matching TRBD1 (6 bases). CDR3 length equals 16 residues. Germline-derived CDR1 and CDR2 are SGDLS and YYNGEE. With 0 bases removed from V and 1 base from J, the gap between germline ends came to 13 bases. The CDR3 sequence is CASSVDRGHPNTEAFF. The CDR3 bases are TGTGCCAGCAGCGTAGACCGGGGACACCCGAACACTGAAGCTTTCTTT. Variable domain in full (rest from reference TRBV9 and TRBJ1-1): DSGVTQTPKHLITATGQRVTLRCSPRSGDLSVYWYQQSLDQGLQFLIQYYNGEERAKGNILERFSAQQFPDLHSELNLSSLELGDSALYFCASSVDRGHPNTEAFFGQGTRLTVV.

The genes are TRBV9 and TRBJ2-7, with 7 bases aligning to TRBD1. Germline values: CDR1 SGDLS, CDR2 YYNGEE. Trimming cost V 3 bases and J 2 bases; bases outside gene matches: 8. The CDR3 is 15 amino acids. CDR3 sequence: CASSERTGFTYEQYF. The CDR3 DNA is TGTGCCAGCAGCGAGCGGACAGGCTTCACCTACGAGCAGTACTTC.

V is TRBV3-1 (or the pseudogene TRBV3-2) and J is TRBJ2-3, with 11 bases matching TRBD2. This CDR3 has 17 amino acids. J lost 3 bases, V lost 4 bases, and 9 bases had no gene match. CDR1 LGHDT and CDR2 YNNKEL come from the germline V gene (reference sequence). CDR3 region: CASSPQLAGAGTDTQYF. The CDR3 bases are TGTGCCAGCAGCCCCCAACTAGCGGGAGCTGGAACAGATACGCAGTATTTT.

This chain links TRBV28 with TRBJ1-1, with TRBD1 matching over 10 bases. Germline-derived CDR1 and CDR2 are MDHEN and SYDVKM. After removal of 6 bases from V and 5 bases from J, the junction contained 3 bases not matched to a gene. The CDR3 totals 13 residues. This CDR3 reads CASRGTGVTEAFF. CDR3 in DNA: TGTGCCAGCAGGGGGACAGGGGTTACTGAAGCTTTCTTT.

The CDR3 loop is CASSFMGQGDYGYTF. In DNA, the CDR3 is TGTGCCAGTAGTTTTATGGGACAGGGGGACTATGGCTACACCTTC. The gene calls are TRBV19 and TRBJ1-2; TRBD1 matches at 11 bases. The CDR3 has 15 amino acids. The germline gives CDR1 LNHDA, CDR2 SQIVND (reference sequence). With V trimmed by 5 bases and J by 3 bases, 5 bases remained unmatched.

V is TRBV2 and J is TRBJ1-3; no firm D call. This CDR3 has 13 amino acids. Trimming shortened V by 5 bases and J by 2 bases, and 7 bases separated the two germline ends. Germline lookup yields CDR1 SNHLY and CDR2 FYNNEI. The chain's CDR3 is CASSQVAGNTIYF. DNA of the CDR3: TGTGCCAGCAGTCAGGTTGCTGGAAACACCATATATTTT.

This chain links TRBV12-5 with TRBJ2-1, with 7 bases that match TRBD1. Germline values: CDR1 LGHNT, CDR2 FRNRAP. The J segment lost 1 base and the V segment lost 6 bases, leaving 15 bases of the junction unmatched. This CDR3 has 18 residues. Written as DNA, the CDR3 is TGTGCTAGTGGATCTGACGGGGACAGACAGGTATCCTACAATGAGCAGTTCTTC. The encoded protein is CASGSDGDRQVSYNEQFF.

V gene TRBV11-2 combines with J gene TRBJ2-1, with 9 bases fitting TRBD2. Germline V CDR1 and CDR2: SGHAT, FQNNGV. The CDR3 is made up of 14 amino acids. V trimming: 4 bases; J trimming: 6 bases; junction bases outside the gene matches: 4. CDR3 protein: CASSSSTSGNEQFF. CDR3 DNA sequence: TGTGCCAGCAGCTCTTCGACTAGCGGCAATGAGCAGTTCTTC.

The genes are TRBV11-2 and TRBJ2-1, with TRBD2 matching 14 bases. Germline V lookup: CDR1 SGHAT, CDR2 FQNNGV. CDR3 length: 15 residues. The V gene end was trimmed by 5 bases and the J gene end by 9 bases; junction bases not matched to a gene: 6. As DNA, the CDR3 is TGTGCCAGCAGCCCAGGGACTAGCGGGAGTTCTGAGCAGTTCTTC. Protein sequence: CASSPGTSGSSEQFF.

CDR3 loop: CASSPIAGGSVTGELFF. The DNA of the CDR3 is TGTGCCAGCAGCCCTATAGCGGGGGGCTCTGTCACCGGGGAGCTGTTTTTT. The chain is built from TRBV7-2 and TRBJ2-2; 10 bases fit TRBD2. CDR3 length: 17 residues. J was trimmed by 4 bases and V by 5 bases; bases with no gene match: 10. Germline V lookup: CDR1 SGHTA, CDR2 FQGNSA.

This chain links TRBV10-3 with TRBJ2-1, with a tentative D call TRBD2 (6 bases). Germline values: CDR1 ENHRY, CDR2 SYGVKD. Trimming shortened V by 7 bases and J by 0 bases, and 19 bases separated the two germline ends. CDR3 length equals 17 residues. Here the CDR3 reads CAIKIGGGVSSYNEQFF. The CDR3 nucleotides are TGTGCCATCAAGATTGGAGGCGGGGTAAGCTCCTACAATGAGCAGTTCTTC.

This clone was detected only a few times. The chain has TRBV28 and TRBJ1-4; 10 positions match TRBD1. V lost 5 bases to trimming and J lost 4 bases; unmatched junction nucleotides: 4. Germline CDR1 reads MDHEN; CDR2 reads SYDVKM. This CDR3 spans 15 amino acids. The CDR3 DNA is TGTGCCAGCAGTGGGACAGGGGCTGGTAATGAAAAACTGTTTTTT. It encodes CASSGTGAGNEKLFF. Full variable domain (remainder filled in from reference TRBV28 and TRBJ1-4): DVKVTQSSRYLVKRTGEKVFLECVQDMDHENMFWYRQDPGLGLRLIYFSYDVKMKEKGDIPEGYSVSREKKERFSLILESASTNQTSMYLCASSGTGAGNEKLFFGSGTQLSVL.

This chain uses TRBV28 with TRBJ2-7; tentatively, D is TRBD1 (5 bases). The germline V gene has CDR1 MDHEN and CDR2 SYDVKM. The CDR3 is 14 amino acids. Trimming shortened V by 2 bases and J by 10 bases, and 18 bases separated the two germline ends. CDR3 amino acids: CASSLRPQGIFQYF. CDR3 bases: TGTGCCAGCAGTTTAAGACCCCAGGGTATTTTTCAGTACTTC.

V and J are TRBV9 and TRBJ2-5; D is perhaps TRBD2 (6 bases). The CDR3 loop spans 15 amino acids. V was cut by 0 bases and J by 5 bases, with 14 bases left in between. Per germline, CDR1 SGDLS and CDR2 YYNGEE. CDR3 nucleotide sequence: TGTGCCAGCAGCGTAGTTGGGACTCCGGGGGAGACCCAGTACTTC. It specifies CASSVVGTPGETQYF.

The chain combines TRBV6-5 with TRBJ2-7; perhaps TRBD2 as D (6 bases). Trimming left V 7 bases short and J 4 bases short, with 14 bases between. This CDR3 comprises 13 residues. Germline V gives CDR1 MNHEY, CDR2 SVGAGI. CDR3 in DNA: TGTGCCAGCACCCAGGGACTGCCTTACGAGCAGTACTTC. Translating gives CASTQGLPYEQYF.

This clone was seen once. V usage is TRBV18 and J usage is TRBJ1-2; the D is unclear. V was cut by 7 bases and J by 4 bases, with 13 bases left in between. The CDR3 sequence is 13 residues long. CDR1 is KGHSH, CDR2 LQKENI, per germline. The CDR3 protein is CASFPGAGYGYTF. The CDR3 region has the DNA TGTGCCAGCTTCCCAGGCGCAGGCTATGGCTACACCTTC.

This clone appeared a few times. The same CDR3 arises from other DNA sequences in this sample as well. This chain joins TRBV5-1 and TRBJ2-1; 8 nucleotides agree with TRBD1. The CDR3 covers 14 residues. The germline CDR1 and CDR2 sequences are SGHRS and YFSETQ. V was pared by 2 bases and J by 6 bases, with 4 bases of the junction left unmatched. The CDR3 reads CASSFGTGSNEQFF. The CDR3 DNA sequence: TGCGCCAGCAGCTTCGGGACAGGTTCCAATGAGCAGTTCTTC.

The chain employs TRBV2 and TRBJ2-7, with 10 bases that match TRBD1. V dropped 4 bases and J dropped 4; count of bases not matched to a gene: 4. The CDR3 consists of 14 residues. CDR1 and CDR2 (germline): SNHLY, FYNNEI. The CDR3 DNA sequence: TGTGCCAGCAGTGGACAGGGGGCAAGGTACGAGCAGTACTTC. As protein: CASSGQGARYEQYF.

The chain is built from TRBV5-4 and TRBJ1-5; possible D gene TRBD1, 6 bases. CDR3 length: 15 residues. V shed 0 bases and J shed 0 bases, with 7 bases lying between them. Germline CDR1 reads SGHNT; CDR2 reads YYREEE (reference sequence). CDR3 DNA sequence: TGTGCCAGCAGCTTGGAACAGGGTAGCAATCAGCCCCAGCATTTT. Translating it yields CASSLEQGSNQPQHF.

The chain has TRBV30 and TRBJ1-1, with 10 bases aligning to TRBD1. The CDR3 has 21 amino acids. V lost 0 bases to trimming and J lost 1 base; unmatched junction nucleotides: 20. In germline, CDR1 is GTSNPN, CDR2 SVGIG (reference sequence). CDR3 amino acids: CAWSVGWTGGTFWERNTEAFF. For the CDR3, the DNA is TGTGCCTGGAGTGTCGGGTGGACAGGGGGGACCTTTTGGGAGCGGAACACTGAAGCTTTCTTT. Full variable domain (rest looked up from reference TRBV30 and TRBJ1-1): SQTIHQWPATLVQPVGSPLSLECTVEGTSNPNLYWYRQAAGRGLQLLFYSVGIGQISSEVPQNLSASRPQDRQFILSSKKLLLSDSGFYLCAWSVGWTGGTFWERNTEAFFGQGTRLTVV.

V is TRBV7-3 and J is TRBJ2-1; 8 positions match TRBD2. CDR3 length: 14 amino acids. V lost 2 bases, J lost 7 bases, and 4 bases stayed unmatched. CDR1 is SGHTA and CDR2 is FQGTGA in the germline V gene. CDR3 sequence reads: CASSLRAGENEQFF. In DNA, the CDR3 is TGTGCCAGCAGCTTACGAGCGGGGGAGAATGAGCAGTTCTTC.

The V and J genes are TRBV30 and TRBJ1-1; 7 positions agree with TRBD1. Germline lookup yields CDR1 GTSNPN and CDR2 SVGIG (reference sequence). The CDR3 is 16 amino acids. J gave up 1 base and V 3 bases, and 11 bases lay outside the gene matches. The CDR3 DNA reads as TGTGCCTGGAGGGGACAACCGGGACAGAAGAACACTGAAGCTTTCTTT. This codes for CAWRGQPGQKNTEAFF. The full variable domain, its missing parts supplied by reference TRBV30 and TRBJ1-1, is SQTIHQWPATLVQPVGSPLSLECTVEGTSNPNLYWYRQAAGRGLQLLFYSVGIGQISSEVPQNLSASRPQDRQFILSSKKLLLSDSGFYLCAWRGQPGQKNTEAFFGQGTRLTVV.

The V and J genes are TRBV27 and TRBJ1-5; a weak D match, TRBD1 (5 bases). Germline V gene sequence: CDR1 MNHEY, CDR2 SMNVEV (reference sequence). With 5 bases removed from V and 0 bases from J, the gap between germline ends came to 8 bases. CDR3 length: 14 amino acids. CDR3 DNA sequence: TGTGCCAGCAGTCCGGGACTTAGCAATCAGCCCCAGCATTTT. Amino acids: CASSPGLSNQPQHF.

This clone was detected once. Here the CDR3 DNA reads TGCGCCAGCAGCCCAGACGGGATGAATCAGCCCCAGCATTTT. This translates into CASSPDGMNQPQHF. The J gene is TRBJ1-5, the V gene TRBV5-1, with unresolved D. CDR1 and CDR2 (germline): SGHRS, YFSETQ. The CDR3 has 14 residues. The V and J ends lost 4 bases and 4 bases respectively, with 12 bases between them.